This T cell receptor (beta chain) is drawn from a study of blood T cells in healthy people across ages (dated by TCRdb to between 2015 and 2016). In terms of the full investigation: Template switching captured roughly one uniquely barcoded TCR beta cDNA molecule per two T cells in model experiments. Age-related changes in TCR beta repertoire diversity were measured in the study by deep sequencing normalized with unique cDNA molecular identifiers. Four age groups were formed from the donors: young (average roughly 15 years), middle-aged (approximately 39), aged (62) and long-lived (roughly 88). To avoid experimental bias, donors of different ages were spread randomly across the sequencing lanes. Using the same blood draw, the study looked at two additional independent replicas of 1 million unique cDNA reads for two donors, one aged 18 to 30 and the other aged 80 or older.

Systemically healthy Caucasian individuals from Russia, approximately 39 in total and aged about 6 to 95 years, were included as donors. Ten milliliters of peripheral blood were drawn from each donor into EDTA-treated Vacutainer tubes. PBMCs were isolated by Ficoll-Paque density-gradient centrifugation, with at least 7 million obtained per sample. Total RNA, at least 6 micrograms per sample, was extracted from PBMCs with Trizol reagent. The percentages of naive CD45RAhigh/CD27high T cells were determined by flow cytometry on a PBMC aliquot from every donor. The CDR3 covers 14 residues, taking in both the cysteine and the phenylalanine. Only CDR3 DNA is held: 42 bases, read in frame from base 1. The germline V gene encodes CDR1 LGHNA and CDR2 YSLEER. Points on this clonotype: Its antigen remains undetermined. One base away lies a much larger clone, so this may be a sequencing read error.

Overall study results and their limits: Observed TCR beta diversity per million T cells fell roughly linearly with age, and a significant reduction was already apparent by age roughly 40. A strong correlation was found between observed TCR beta diversity and the percentage of naive T cells measured by flow cytometry. Compared with the aged group, the long-lived group had more naive CD4+ T cells, fewer expanded clones and increased TCR diversity, a pattern suggesting age selection. Since profiling was done on bulk unsorted PBMCs, naive and antigen-experienced compartments could not be conclusively compared. Estimates of total diversity based on one million sequenced T cells were considered lower bounds and underestimates. Because donor CMV infection status was unknown, age-related changes in expanded clonotypes were potentially confounded.

Library creation used 5' RACE. These reads were obtained on an Illumina HiSeq 2500. A second PCR of roughly 7 to 12 cycles was performed with a sample-barcoded 5' primer and a J-beta primer mix. A template-switch 5' adaptor carrying 12 random nucleotides introduced a unique molecular identifier onto each TCR beta cDNA molecule. At least 2.5 million CDR3-containing paired-end reads were obtained from each sample. First-strand cDNA was synthesized from all RNA with the Mint cDNA synthesis kit, primed by a TRBC-specific oligonucleotide. After uracil-DNA glycosylase treatment, a first 18-cycle PCR used universal primers M1SS and BC2_uni_R on all cDNA. On the study's bioinformatics: Each sample was normalized by randomly selecting 1 million high-quality reads, each carrying a distinct molecular identifier. Reads sharing molecular identifiers were discarded rather than binned into consensus sequences. CDR3 identification, clonotype clustering and error correction used MiTCR with a Q25 quality threshold and the strictest error-elimination algorithm. A nonparametric unseen species model with Euler transformation was used to estimate lower-bound total TCR beta diversity. In-frame beta chains were kept once TCRdb had trimmed the public reads at Q25 with fastp and called clones with MiXCR. Each CDR3 protein gets just one entry, which takes the most common genes and DNA from the rows behind it. The V and J calls were not made by the authors but by TCRdb's processing. The sample data list 700,000 to 800,000 distinct CDR3 sequences, and 43% of these were observed just once. The ten largest clonotypes hold roughly 20% of the sample.

This TCR was recovered from a woman between 55 and 75 years old in good health. Sequencing was done on a sample of blood. Rearrangement joined TRBV4-3 to TRBJ2-3, with 8 bases aligning to TRBD1. The CDR3 region reads CASRQGQGADTQYF. Here is the DNA: TGCGCCAGCCGCCAAGGACAGGGCGCAGATACGCAGTATTTT.